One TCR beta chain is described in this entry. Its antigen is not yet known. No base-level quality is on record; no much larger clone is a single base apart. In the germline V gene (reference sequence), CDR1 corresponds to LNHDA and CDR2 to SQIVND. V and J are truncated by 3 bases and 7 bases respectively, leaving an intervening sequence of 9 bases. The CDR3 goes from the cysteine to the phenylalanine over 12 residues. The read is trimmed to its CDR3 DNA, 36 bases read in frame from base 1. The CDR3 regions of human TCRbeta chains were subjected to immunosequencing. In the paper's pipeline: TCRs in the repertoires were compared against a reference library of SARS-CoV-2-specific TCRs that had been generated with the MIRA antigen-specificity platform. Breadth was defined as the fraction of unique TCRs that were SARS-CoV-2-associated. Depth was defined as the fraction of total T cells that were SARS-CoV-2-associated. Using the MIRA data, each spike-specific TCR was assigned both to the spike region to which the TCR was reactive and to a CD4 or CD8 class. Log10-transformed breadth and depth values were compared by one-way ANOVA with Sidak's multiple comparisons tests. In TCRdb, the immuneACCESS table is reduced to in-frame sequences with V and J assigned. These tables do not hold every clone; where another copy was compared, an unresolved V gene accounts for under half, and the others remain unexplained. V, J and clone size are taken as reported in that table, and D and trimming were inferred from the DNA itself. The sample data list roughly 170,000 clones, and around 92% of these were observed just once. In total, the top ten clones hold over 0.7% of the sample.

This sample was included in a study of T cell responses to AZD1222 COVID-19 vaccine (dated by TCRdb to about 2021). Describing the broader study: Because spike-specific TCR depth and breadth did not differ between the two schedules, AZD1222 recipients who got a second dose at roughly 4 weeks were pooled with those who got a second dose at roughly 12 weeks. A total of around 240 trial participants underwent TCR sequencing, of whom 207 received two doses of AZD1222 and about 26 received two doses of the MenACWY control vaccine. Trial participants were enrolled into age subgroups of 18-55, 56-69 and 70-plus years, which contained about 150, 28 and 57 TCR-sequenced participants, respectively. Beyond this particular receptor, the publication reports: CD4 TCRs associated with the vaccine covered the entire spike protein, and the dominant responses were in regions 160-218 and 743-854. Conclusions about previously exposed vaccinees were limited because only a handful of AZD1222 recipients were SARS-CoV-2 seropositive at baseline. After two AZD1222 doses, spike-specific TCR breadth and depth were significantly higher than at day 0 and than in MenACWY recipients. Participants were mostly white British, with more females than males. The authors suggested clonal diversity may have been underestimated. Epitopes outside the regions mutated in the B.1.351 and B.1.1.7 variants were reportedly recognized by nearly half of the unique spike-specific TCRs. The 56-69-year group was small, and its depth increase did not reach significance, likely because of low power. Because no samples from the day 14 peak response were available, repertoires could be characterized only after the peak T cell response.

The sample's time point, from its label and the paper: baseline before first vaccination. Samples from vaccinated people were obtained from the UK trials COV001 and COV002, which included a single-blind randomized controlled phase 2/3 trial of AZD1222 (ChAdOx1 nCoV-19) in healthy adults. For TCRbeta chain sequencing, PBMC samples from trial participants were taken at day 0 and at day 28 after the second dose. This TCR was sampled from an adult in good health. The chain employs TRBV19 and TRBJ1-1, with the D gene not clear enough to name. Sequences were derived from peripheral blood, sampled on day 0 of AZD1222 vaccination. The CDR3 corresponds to CASSMRNLEAFF. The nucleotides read TGTGCCAGTAGTATGCGGAATCTTGAAGCTTTCTTT.